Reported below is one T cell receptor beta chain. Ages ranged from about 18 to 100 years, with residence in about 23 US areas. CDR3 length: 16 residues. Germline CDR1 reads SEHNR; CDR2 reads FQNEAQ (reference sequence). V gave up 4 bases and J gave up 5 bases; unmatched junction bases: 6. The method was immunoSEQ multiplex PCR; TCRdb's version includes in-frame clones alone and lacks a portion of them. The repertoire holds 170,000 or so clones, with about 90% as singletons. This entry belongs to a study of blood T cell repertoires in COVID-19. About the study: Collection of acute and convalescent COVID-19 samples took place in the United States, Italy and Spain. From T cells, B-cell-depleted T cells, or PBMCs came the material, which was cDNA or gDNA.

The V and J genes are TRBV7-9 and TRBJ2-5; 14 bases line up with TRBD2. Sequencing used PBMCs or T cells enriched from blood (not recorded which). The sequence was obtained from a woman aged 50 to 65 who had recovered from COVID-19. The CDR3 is CASSSGLAGVAETQYF. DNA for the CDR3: TGTGCCAGCAGCTCGGGACTAGCGGGAGTAGCTGAGACCCAGTACTTC. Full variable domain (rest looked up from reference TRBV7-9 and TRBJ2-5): DTGVSQNPRHKITKRGQNVTFRCDPISEHNRLYWYRQTLGQGPEFLTYFQNEAQLEKSRLLSDRFSAERPKGSFSTLEIQRTEQGDSAMYLCASSSGLAGVAETQYFGPGTRLLVL.